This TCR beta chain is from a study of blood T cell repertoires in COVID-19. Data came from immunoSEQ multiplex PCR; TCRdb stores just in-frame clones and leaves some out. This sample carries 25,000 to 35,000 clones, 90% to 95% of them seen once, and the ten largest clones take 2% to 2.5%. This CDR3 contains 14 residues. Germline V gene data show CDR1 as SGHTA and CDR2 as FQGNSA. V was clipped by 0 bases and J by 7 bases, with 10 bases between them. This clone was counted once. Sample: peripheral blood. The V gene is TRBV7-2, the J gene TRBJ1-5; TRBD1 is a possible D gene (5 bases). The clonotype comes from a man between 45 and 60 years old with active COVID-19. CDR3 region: CASSLAREGQPQHF. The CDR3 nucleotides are TGTGCCAGCAGCTTAGCCAGGGAGGGGCAGCCCCAGCATTTT.